This T cell receptor (beta chain) was documented in a study of response to subunit inactivated influenza vaccine. CDR1 is SGHRS and CDR2 is YFSETQ in the germline V gene. The V gene lost 1 base and the J gene lost 2 bases, with 16 bases spanning the gap. This CDR3 contains 16 residues. From the RT-PCR reads, TCRdb called clonotypes with MiXCR, one entry per CDR3 protein. The sample lists roughly 500,000 distinct CDR3 sequences, roughly 25% occurring once. Study-wide results and caveats: Each seasonal flu vaccination may recruit only limited new T cells, authors suggested.

Details on this clonotype: Its antigen remains unknown.

Sequenced material: CD4+ T cells sorted from PBMCs, taken roughly 5 days after vaccination. This clonotype originated in a man aged 50-59 years who received an inactivated influenza vaccine. The chain recombines TRBV5-1 with TRBJ2-7; a possible D gene is TRBD2 (6 bases). In DNA, the CDR3 is TGCGCCAGCAGCTTGACCCCTGGAGGGATTACCTACGAGCAGTACTTC. Translated, it gives CASSLTPGGITYEQYF.